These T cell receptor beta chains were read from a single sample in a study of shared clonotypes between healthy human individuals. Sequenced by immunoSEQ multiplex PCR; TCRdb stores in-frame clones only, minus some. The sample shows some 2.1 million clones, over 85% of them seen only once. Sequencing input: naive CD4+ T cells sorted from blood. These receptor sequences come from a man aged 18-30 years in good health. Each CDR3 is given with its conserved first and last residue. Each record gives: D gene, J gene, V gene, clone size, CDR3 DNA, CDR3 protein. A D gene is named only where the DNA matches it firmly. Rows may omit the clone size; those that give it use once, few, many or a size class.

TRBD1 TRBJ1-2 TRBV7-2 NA TGTGCCAGCAGCTTAGTGGGACAGGGATCTCTCTATGGCTACACCTTC CASSLVGQGSLYGYTF
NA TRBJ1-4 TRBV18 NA TGTGCCAGCTCACCACTAAGGACAGATGAAAAACTGTTTTTT CASSPLRTDEKLFF
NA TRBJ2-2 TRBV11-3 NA TGTGCCAGCAGGGGGGTCACCGGGGAGCTGTTTTTT CASRGVTGELFF
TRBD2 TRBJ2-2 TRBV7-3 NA TGTGCCAGCAGCCTAACTAGCGGGGGCACCGGGGAGCTGTTTTTT CASSLTSGGTGELFF
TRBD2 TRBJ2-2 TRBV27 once TGTGCCAGCAAGCTAGCGGGGGGAAACACCGGGGAGCTGTTTTTT CASKLAGGNTGELFF
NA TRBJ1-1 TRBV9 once TGTGCCAGCCCACCCCTGATACCCGGGGCCGTGAACACTGAAGCTTTCTTT CASPPLIPGAVNTEAFF
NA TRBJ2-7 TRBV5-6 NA TGTGCCAGCAGCTCACCGGGACTCGGGCTGGCCGAGCAGTACTTC CASSSPGLGLAEQYF
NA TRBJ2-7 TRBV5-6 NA TGTGCCAGCAGCCGGTTTGGCGAGCAGTACTTC CASSRFGEQYF
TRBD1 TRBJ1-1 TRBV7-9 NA TGTGCCAGCAGCTATCTTCCCGGACAGGGGAACACTGAAGCTTTCTTT CASSYLPGQGNTEAFF
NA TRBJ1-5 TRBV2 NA TGTGCCAGCAGTGAAGTTAATAGCAATCAGCCCCAGCATTTT CASSEVNSNQPQHF
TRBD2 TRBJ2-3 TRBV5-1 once TGCGCCAGCAGACAAGGTAGCGGGGGAACCAGCACAGATACGCAGTATTTT CASRQGSGGTSTDTQYF
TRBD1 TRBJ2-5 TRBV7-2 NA TGTGCCAGCAGCTTCTGGACAGGGTCGGAGACCCAGTACTTC CASSFWTGSETQYF
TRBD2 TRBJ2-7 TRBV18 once TGTGCCAGCTCGCCCGGACTAGCGGGTACGAGCGAGCAGTACTTC CASSPGLAGTSEQYF
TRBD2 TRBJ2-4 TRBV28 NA TGTGCCAGCAGTTCCCCCGGGACTAGCGGGATCCTAGCCAAAAACATTCAGTACTTC CASSSPGTSGILAKNIQYF
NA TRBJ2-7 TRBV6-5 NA TGTGCCAGCAGTTACAGCCGGGGTAACTACGAGCAGTACTTC CASSYSRGNYEQYF
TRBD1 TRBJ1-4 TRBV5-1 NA TGCGCCAGCAGCTGGGGTGGACAGGGTGATGAAAAACTGTTTTTT CASSWGGQGDEKLFF
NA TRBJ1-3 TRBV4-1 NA TGCGCCAGCAGCCAAGTGCGAGGGGGGCAAGGAAACACCATATATTTT CASSQVRGGQGNTIYF
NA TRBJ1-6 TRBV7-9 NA TGTGCCAGCAGCCCCGCCCCCAATTCACCCCTCCACTTT CASSPAPNSPLHF
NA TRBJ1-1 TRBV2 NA TGTGCCAGCAGTGAAGGGAACACTGAAGCTTTCTTT CASSEGNTEAFF
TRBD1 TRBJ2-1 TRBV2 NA TGTGCCAGCGGAAAGGGACAGGCCTTGGGTGAGCAGTTCTTC CASGKGQALGEQFF
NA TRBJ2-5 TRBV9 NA TGTGCCAGCAGCGTAGCGCCCCAAGAGACCCAGTACTTC CASSVAPQETQYF
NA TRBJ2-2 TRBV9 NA TGTGCCAGCAGCGTAGTATCGGGAAACACCGGGGAGCTGTTTTTT CASSVVSGNTGELFF
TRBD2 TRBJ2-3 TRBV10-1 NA TGCGCCAGCAGTGAGTCTAGTCCCCCTAGCGGGGACACAGATACGCAGTATTTT CASSESSPPSGDTDTQYF
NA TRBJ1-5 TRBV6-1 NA TGTGCCAGCAGTGGCGGAAGGGGCCGCAATCAGCCCCAGCATTTT CASSGGRGRNQPQHF
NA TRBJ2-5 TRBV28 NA TGTGCCAGCAGTTACCGGGCGCGGGGAGGAGAGACCCAGTACTTC CASSYRARGGETQYF
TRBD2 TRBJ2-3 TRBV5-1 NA TGCGCCAGCAGACGTAGCGGGGGGCTCCGGGATACGCAGTATTTT CASRRSGGLRDTQYF
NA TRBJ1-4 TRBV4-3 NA TGCGCCAGCAGCCAAGAACCCACCGGACAGCGCGAAAAACTGTTTTTT CASSQEPTGQREKLFF
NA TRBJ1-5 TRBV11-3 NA TGTGCCACCGTTCTAGGATCCGTCAATCAGCCCCAGCATTTT CATVLGSVNQPQHF
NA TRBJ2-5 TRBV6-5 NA TGTGCCAGCAGTCCGGGCTACCAAGAGACCCAGTACTTC CASSPGYQETQYF
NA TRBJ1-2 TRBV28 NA TGTGCCAGCAGGCGAAACGGACAGACTAACTATGGCTACACCTTC CASRRNGQTNYGYTF
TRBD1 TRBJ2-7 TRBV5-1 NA TGCGCCAGCAGCGGCCGGACAGGGCCTTACGAGCAGTACTTC CASSGRTGPYEQYF
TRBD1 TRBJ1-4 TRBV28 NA TGTGCCAGCCAGGACAGGGGAAATGAAAAACTGTTTTTT CASQDRGNEKLFF
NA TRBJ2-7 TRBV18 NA TGTGCCAGCTCACCTGACGGGAACCCAAACGAGCAGTACTTC CASSPDGNPNEQYF
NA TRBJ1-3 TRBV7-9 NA TGTGCCAGCAGCCTAAAGGCAGAACGAAACACCATATATTTT CASSLKAERNTIYF
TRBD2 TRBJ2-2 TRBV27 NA TGTGCCAGCAGTTTCGGGAGGGACACCGGGGAGCTGTTTTTT CASSFGRDTGELFF
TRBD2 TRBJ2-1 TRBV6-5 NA TGTGCCACTAGCGGACCTTGGGCTTCGAATGAGCAGTTCTTC CATSGPWASNEQFF
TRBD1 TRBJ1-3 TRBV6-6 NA TGTGCCAGCAGTACCCGGGACAGGGGCGGAGGAAACACCATATATTTT CASSTRDRGGGNTIYF
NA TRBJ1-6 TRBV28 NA TGTGCCAGCAGTTCGCCTAGCCCGGGGGATAATTCACCCCTCCACTTT CASSSPSPGDNSPLHF
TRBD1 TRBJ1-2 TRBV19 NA TGTGCCAGTAGTATACGGGGACAGCCTAACTATGGCTACACCTTC CASSIRGQPNYGYTF
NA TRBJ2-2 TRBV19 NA TGTGCCAGTAGTAAGGACTGGAACACCGGGGAGCTGTTTTTT CASSKDWNTGELFF
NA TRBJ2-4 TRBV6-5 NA TGTGCCAGCCGCCAGGGGGGGTCCAAAAACATTCAGTACTTC CASRQGGSKNIQYF
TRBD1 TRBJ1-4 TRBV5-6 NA TGTGCCAGCAGCGACCGGGACAGGGGTGAAAAACTGTTTTTT CASSDRDRGEKLFF
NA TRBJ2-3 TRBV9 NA TGTGCCAGCACCCCCGTTCTAGCGACAGATACGCAGTATTTT CASTPVLATDTQYF
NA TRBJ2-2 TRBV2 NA TGTGCCAGCAGTGAAGCGCTTGCAGGTCGCGGGGAGCTGTTTTTT CASSEALAGRGELFF
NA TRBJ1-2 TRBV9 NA TGTGCCAGCAGCGCCACCGGAACGGCCGTGCGCTACACCTTC CASSATGTAVRYTF
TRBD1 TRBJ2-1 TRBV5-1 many TGCGCCAGCAGCGAGGGACAGGGTGGCAATGAGCAGTTCTTC CASSEGQGGNEQFF
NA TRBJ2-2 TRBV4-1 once TGCGCCAGCAGCGCAGGCGGGGCCGTCGGGGAGCTGTTTTTT CASSAGGAVGELFF
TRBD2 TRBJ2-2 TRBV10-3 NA TGTGCCATCAGTGGTAGAGGACTAGCCAGCGGGGAGCTGTTTTTT CAISGRGLASGELFF
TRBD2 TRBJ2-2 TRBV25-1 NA TGTGCCAGCAGTAGCCCTAGCGGGAGGGCCGTCGGGGAGCTGTTTTTT CASSSPSGRAVGELFF